Listed below are T cell receptor beta chains from one sample, sequenced in a study of blood T cell repertoires in COVID-19. Produced via immunoSEQ multiplex PCR; TCRdb's table is partial and in-frame only. The sample holds about 290,000 clones, roughly nine tenths seen once. The sequenced sample was peripheral blood. Receptor source: a woman under 40 with COVID-19, enrolled during active disease. The CDR3 runs from the conserved cysteine through the conserved F or W. Each record gives: V gene, J gene, D gene, clone size, CDR3 DNA, CDR3 protein. D genes are given only for firm matches. The listing skips clone size in some rows; elsewhere it reads once, few, many or a size class.

TRBV9	TRBJ1-2	NA	NA	TGTGCCAGCAGCGTAGGGCCCCCTTATGGCTACACCTTC	CASSVGPPYGYTF
TRBV29-1	TRBJ2-7	NA	NA	TGCAGCGTTGGCGTGCACGAGCAGTACTTC	CSVGVHEQYF
TRBV19	TRBJ2-3	NA	NA	TGTGCCAGTAGTATAGCCAGATACACAGATACGCAGTATTTT	CASSIARYTDTQYF
TRBV5-6	TRBJ2-3	TRBD2	NA	TGTGCCAGCAGCTTCGGGGGGGGGGGCACAGATACGCAGTATTTT	CASSFGGGGTDTQYF
TRBV19	TRBJ1-2	NA	NA	TGTGCCAGTAGTATGTCAGGGAACTATGGCTACACCTTC	CASSMSGNYGYTF
TRBV25-1	TRBJ2-1	NA	few	TGTGCCAGCAGTGGACAGGCCCTCAGCTCCTACAATGAGCAGTTCTTC	CASSGQALSSYNEQFF
TRBV19	TRBJ2-2	NA	NA	TGTGCCAGTAGTATAGATCCCTACGGGGACACCGGGGAGCTGTTTTTT	CASSIDPYGDTGELFF
TRBV10-2	TRBJ1-2	NA	NA	TGCGCCAGCAGTGAGTCGATACAGCTCTATGGCTACACCTTC	CASSESIQLYGYTF
TRBV15	TRBJ2-1	NA	NA	TGTGCCACCAGCAGAGATCTTACTACCTCCTACAATGAGCAGTTCTTC	CATSRDLTTSYNEQFF
TRBV5-6	TRBJ2-2	TRBD2	NA	TGTGCCAGCAGCCCCCCCGGCGGGGGGTACGGAGGGGAGCTGTTTTTT	CASSPPGGGYGGELFF
TRBV11-2	TRBJ2-2	TRBD2	NA	TGTGCCAGCAGCTTAGCCCCGGCGGGGGGGACTAGCGTGTTTTTT	CASSLAPAGGTSVFF
TRBV5-5	TRBJ2-2	NA	NA	TGTGCCAGCAGCCCAACTCTCCTTACTTCTCGCACCGGGGAGCTGTTTTTT	CASSPTLLTSRTGELFF
TRBV5-8	TRBJ1-2	NA	once	TGTGCCAGCAGCTTCACAGGGCAGGATGGCTACACCTTC	CASSFTGQDGYTF
TRBV19	TRBJ2-3	TRBD1	NA	TGTGCCAGCTCCGACAGGGGTGGGACAGATACGCAGTATTTT	CASSDRGGTDTQYF
TRBV27	TRBJ2-7	TRBD1	NA	TGTGCCAGCAGTCCCCGGGACAGCGCCTACGAGCAGTACTTC	CASSPRDSAYEQYF
TRBV4-1	TRBJ2-6	TRBD1	few	TGCGCCAGCAGCCTTTTTTTGGACAGGGGTTCTGGGGCCAACGTCCTGACTTTC	CASSLFLDRGSGANVLTF